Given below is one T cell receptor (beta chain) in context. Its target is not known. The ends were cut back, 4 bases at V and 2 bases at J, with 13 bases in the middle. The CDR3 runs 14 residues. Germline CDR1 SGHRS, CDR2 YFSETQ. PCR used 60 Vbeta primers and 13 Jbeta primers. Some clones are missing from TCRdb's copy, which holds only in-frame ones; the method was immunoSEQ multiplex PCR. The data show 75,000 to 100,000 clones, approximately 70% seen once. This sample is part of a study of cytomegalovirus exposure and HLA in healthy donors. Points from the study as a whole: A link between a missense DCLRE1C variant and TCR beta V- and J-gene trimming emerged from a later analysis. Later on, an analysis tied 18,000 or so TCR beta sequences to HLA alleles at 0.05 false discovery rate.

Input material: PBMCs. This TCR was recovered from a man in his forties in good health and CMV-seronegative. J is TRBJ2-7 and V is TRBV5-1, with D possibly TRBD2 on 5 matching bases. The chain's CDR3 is CASSVGLGAYEQYF. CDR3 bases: TGCGCCAGCAGCGTAGGACTGGGTGCCTACGAGCAGTACTTC.